Below are 21 T cell receptor delta chains sequenced from a single sample in a study of gamma-delta T cells after stem cell transplantation. TCRdb redid the clone calls on the RT-PCR reads with CATT. The sample consists of roughly 14,000 delta-chain clones, approximately 8.5% of them appearing once. The material sequenced was gamma-delta T cells. These receptors were collected from a human donor. It is not recorded whose cells these are; they may come from a transplant donor.

This clone was found a few times. The amino acid sequence in TCRdb belongs to a much larger clone and departs from this DNA's translation at residue 3, likely a sequencing read error; the sequence shown is translated from the DNA. This CDR3 is CAPGETATPYLMEGTDKLIF. DNA for the CDR3: TGTGCTCCTGGGGAAACCGCTACGCCGTACTTAATGGAGGGCACCGATAAACTCATCTTT. The gene calls are TRDV1 and TRDJ1; D perhaps matches TRDD3 (6 bases). This CDR3 is built from 20 residues. Germline-derived CDR1 and CDR2 are TSWWSYY and QGS.

The rearrangement uses TRDV2 and TRDJ1; weak D call: TRDD3 (5 bases). The CDR3 loop spans 19 amino acids. CDR1 is GEAIGNYY, CDR2 EKD, per germline. The V end lost 4 bases, the J end lost 9 bases, and 35 bases lay between the germline ends. The CDR3, as DNA: TGTGCCTGTGATACCGGCACCATAGGGCTAGGGGTGGGGACTGATGAACTCATCTTT. It specifies CACDTGTIGLGVGTDELIF.

As regards this clone: TCRdb lists the protein of a much larger clone for this DNA, which differs at residue 14, so this is likely a read error; the protein given here is translated from the DNA itself. J is TRDJ1 and V is TRDV2, with a weak D call TRDD3 (6 bases). CDR1 and CDR2 from the germline V gene are GEAIGNYY and EKD. The CDR3 runs to 15 residues. The CDR3 spells CACDKLGPNTDKLTF. CDR3 DNA sequence: TGTGCCTGTGACAAGCTGGGGCCAAACACCGATAAACTCACCTTT.

There are a few counts of this clone. The sample has other DNA sequences that encode this CDR3 too. This sequence joins TRDV2 and TRDJ1; 7 positions match TRDD3. Germline V lookup: CDR1 GEAIGNYY, CDR2 EKD. Trimming took 1 base from V and 0 from J; bases not matched to a gene: 19. The CDR3 has 20 residues. Here the CDR3 reads CACDTLPSRAGGSYTDKLIF. For the CDR3, the DNA is TGTGCCTGTGACACTCTCCCTTCTCGGGCTGGGGGCTCGTACACCGATAAACTCATCTTT.

This clone has more than one count but fewer than ten. TCRdb attributes to this sequence the protein of a much larger clone, which differs from the DNA translation at residue 19; a read error is likely, and the protein displayed is translated from the DNA. This rearrangement joins TRDV2 to TRDJ1; 13 bases are shared with TRDD3. CDR3 length: 20 amino acids. Germline CDR1 reads GEAIGNYY; CDR2 reads EKD. The CDR3 is CACDPLLGDTPFDDTDKLTF. The CDR3 DNA reads TGTGCCTGTGACCCGTTACTGGGGGATACGCCTTTCGATGACACCGATAAACTCACCTTT.

V usage is TRDV2 and J usage is TRDJ1, with D uncertain. The CDR3 has 18 residues. CDR1 and CDR2 (germline): GEAIGNYY, EKD. The V end lost 2 bases, the J end lost 1 base, and 22 bases lay between the germline ends. CDR3: CACDIFPVDVYPTDKLIF. CDR3 sequence (DNA): TGTGCCTGTGACATATTCCCCGTCGACGTGTATCCCACCGATAAACTCATCTTT.

To note about this clone: The TCRdb protein comes from a much larger clone and disagrees with this DNA's translation at residue 3, likely due to a read error; the protein given here is derived from the DNA. The chain couples TRDV1 to TRDJ1, with 8 bases aligning to TRDD3. J gave up 1 base and V 11 bases, and 24 bases lay outside the gene matches. The CDR3 totals 19 residues. Germline assignment: CDR1 TSWWSYY and CDR2 QGS. The CDR3 spells CALVSTSTGDTLGTDKLIF. DNA for the CDR3: TGTGCTTTGGTTTCGACAAGTACTGGGGATACCCTGGGCACCGATAAACTCATCTTT.

This clone was seen only a few times. TCRdb's entry gives the protein of a much larger clone, which mismatches this DNA's translation at residue 3, likely from a read error; the protein reported here is translated from the DNA. The V gene is TRDV2, the J gene TRDJ1; 7 positions agree with TRDD3. CDR1 GEAIGNYY and CDR2 EKD come from the germline V gene. The CDR3 is 19 amino acids. CDR3 amino acids: CAYDTVQGLGAPLTDKLIF. In DNA, the CDR3 is TGTGCCTATGACACCGTGCAGGGGCTGGGGGCCCCCTTGACCGATAAACTCATCTTT.

This clone occurred a few times. This probably arose from a read error, given a far larger clone one base away. The same CDR3 also results from other DNA sequences found in this sample. The V call is TRDV3, the J call TRDJ1; 12 bases fit TRDD3. J gave up 1 base and V 1 base, and 28 bases lay outside the gene matches. The CDR3 spans 23 residues. Germline V lookup: CDR1 TVYSNPD, CDR2 GDNSRS (reference sequence). This CDR3 is CAFKRSLQRYPYWGIHGTDKLIF. CDR3 in DNA: TGTGCCTTTAAACGGTCCCTCCAACGCTACCCGTACTGGGGGATACATGGCACCGATAAACTCATCTTT.

There are a few counts of this clone. The CDR3, as DNA: TGTGCCTGTGACACAAGAACTGGGGCAGCGCCATCGTACACCGATAAACTCATCTTT. Residues: CACDTRTGAAPSYTDKLIF. The genes are TRDV2 and TRDJ1; 7 bases are shared with TRDD3. V was clipped by 1 base and J by 0 bases; unmatched bases: 16. The CDR3 has 19 residues. CDR1 and CDR2 from the germline V gene are GEAIGNYY and EKD.

This clone turned up a few times. TCRdb's listed protein matches a much larger clone and diverges from this DNA's translation at residues 4 and 15, likely through a read error; the protein shown comes from the DNA. The J gene is TRDJ1, the V gene TRDV2; TRDD3 is a possible D gene (6 bases). The CDR3 is made up of 17 amino acids. Germline V gene sequence: CDR1 GEAIGNYY, CDR2 EKD. CDR3 nucleotides: TGTGCCTGTGCCACCGCTGGGGAAACCAAGTACACCGATAAACCCATCTTT. Translating gives CACATAGETKYTDKPIF.

Comment on this clone: TCRdb shows a much larger clone's protein in place of this DNA's translation, and the two differ at residue 14, likely through a read error; the protein shown is translated from the DNA. The chain is built from TRDV2 and TRDJ3; D is possibly TRDD3 (5 bases). The CDR3 has 16 amino acids. Germline V gene data show CDR1 as GEAIGNYY and CDR2 as EKD. CDR3 protein: CACDTMSSWDTRQVFF. The CDR3 region has the DNA TGTGCCTGTGACACCATGAGCTCCTGGGACACCCGACAGGTGTTTTTC.

This clone has ten or more counts. The amino acid sequence in TCRdb belongs to a much larger clone and departs from this DNA's translation at residue 10, likely a sequencing read error; the sequence shown is translated from the DNA. The chain uses TRDV2 and TRDJ1, with 10 bases aligning to TRDD3. The CDR3 sequence is 18 residues long. In germline, CDR1 is GEAIGNYY, CDR2 EKD. V trimming: 2 bases; J trimming: 0 bases; junction bases outside the gene matches: 11. Here the CDR3 reads CACDREGDTQSYTDKLIF. As DNA, the CDR3 is TGTGCCTGTGACAGAGAGGGGGATACGCAATCTTACACCGATAAACTCATCTTT.

This clone was picked up many times. This DNA's translation differs at residue 12 from TCRdb's protein, which comes from a much larger clone; a read error is likely, and the protein shown is translated from the DNA. The chain joins TRDV2 to TRDJ1; D is undetermined. The CDR3 has 15 residues. Germline V gene data show CDR1 as GEAIGNYY and CDR2 as EKD. CDR3 nucleotide sequence: TGTGCCTGTGACACCGTCGGTGCCCACACCGATAACCTCATCTTT. Protein sequence: CACDTVGAHTDNLIF.

This clone occurred many times. An end of the junction differs from the germline gene, which may be a read error. Different DNA sequences within this sample yield the same CDR3. The rearrangement links TRDV2 to TRDJ1; 11 bases map to TRDD3. Germline loops: CDR1 GEAIGNYY, CDR2 EKD. This CDR3 is built from 21 residues. The CDR3 region has the DNA TGTGCCTGTGACACCGTCCCTGGGGGATACAACTTGACTTCTTACACCGCTAAACTCATCTTT. Protein product: CACDTVPGGYNLTSYTAKLIF.

Of note for this clone: Translating this DNA gives a protein that differs at residue 6 from the TCRdb one, which belongs to a much larger clone; a read error is likely, and the protein shown is this translation. The genes are TRDV2 and TRDJ1; possibly TRDD3 for D (6 bases). The CDR3 is 16 amino acids. Germline V lookup: CDR1 GEAIGNYY, CDR2 EKD. With 3 bases removed from V and 0 bases from J, the gap between germline ends came to 16 bases. CDR3 residues: CACDAFRGSDTDKLIF. CDR3 nucleotides: TGTGCCTGTGACGCCTTTAGGGGATCGGACACCGATAAACTCATCTTT.

This clone was found many times. One base away lies a much larger clone, so this may be a sequencing read error. The genes are TRDV2 and TRDJ1, with 11 positions matching TRDD3. The CDR3 is 19 amino acids. Germline V CDR1 and CDR2: GEAIGNYY, EKD. The CDR3 loop is CACDKLSMGDTRNTDNLIF. Here the CDR3 DNA reads TGTGCCTGTGACAAACTGTCAATGGGGGATACGCGTAACACCGATAACCTCATCTTT.

About this clone itself: TCRdb has a much larger clone's protein, which differs at residue 9 from the translation of this DNA, likely because of a read error; what is shown is the protein translated from the DNA. CDR3 in DNA: TGTGCAGCAACCGCGAGTCGCTATCCGGGGATACGTGCGGGGAGCACCGATAAACTCATCTTT. It yields the protein CAATASRYPGIRAGSTDKLIF. This sequence joins TRAV29/DV5 and TRDJ1; 9 nucleotides line up with TRDD3. Germline V gives CDR1 NSMFDY, CDR2 ISSIKDK. The CDR3 loop spans 21 amino acids. J lost 1 base, V lost 3 bases, and 25 bases had no gene match.

Of note for this clone: Translating this DNA gives a protein that differs at residue 6 from the TCRdb one, which belongs to a much larger clone; a read error is likely, and the protein shown is this translation. The chain combines TRDV2 with TRDJ1, with a possible D match to TRDD3 (5 bases). The CDR3 is 13 residues long. Germline CDR1 is GEAIGNYY and CDR2 is EKD. V gave up 7 bases and J gave up 1 base, with 12 bases separating them. The CDR3 sequence is CACLGLRTDKLIF. The CDR3 nucleotides are TGTGCCTGCTTGGGGCTACGCACCGATAAACTCATCTTT.

Points on this clone: The protein in TCRdb stems from a much larger clone and differs at residues 8 and 10 from this DNA's translation, likely a read error; here the protein is translated from the DNA. The chain recombines TRDV2 with TRDJ1, with 12 bases matching TRDD3. The trim removed 0 bases at V and 0 bases at J, leaving 16 bases unmatched. The CDR3 spans 21 residues. The germline V gene encodes CDR1 GEAIGNYY and CDR2 EKD. The CDR3 DNA sequence: TGTGCCTGTGACACCGTACCTCTTACCCCTGGGGGATACGATTACACCGATAAACTCATCTTT. This codes for CACDTVPLTPGGYDYTDKLIF.

For this clone: This sequence is one base from a far larger clone and is likely a read error. The identical CDR3 is also encoded by other nucleotide sequences in the sample. This chain joins TRDV2 and TRDJ2; the D call may be TRDD2 or TRDD3 (7 bases each). Looked up from germline, CDR1 is GEAIGNYY and CDR2 is EKD. The CDR3 loop spans 19 amino acids. CDR3 protein: CACDRIPTRGMDLTAQLFF. CDR3 DNA: TGTGCCTGTGACCGCATTCCTACCCGGGGGATGGATTTGACAGCCCAACTCTTCTTT.